Shown below are 9 T cell receptor beta chains from a single sample sequenced in a study of blood T cell repertoires in COVID-19. The method was immunoSEQ multiplex PCR; TCRdb's version includes in-frame clones alone and lacks a portion of them. The data contain more than 85,000 clones, over 75% of them seen just once; the ten biggest clones take up approximately 16%. Sequenced input: peripheral blood. These receptors originate from an elderly woman with active or convalescent COVID-19.

This clone has only one observation. This chain links TRBV9 with TRBJ1-5; D may be TRBD1 (5 bases). The V gene lost 4 bases and the J gene lost 1 base, with 15 bases spanning the gap. CDR1 is SGDLS, CDR2 YYNGEE, per germline. This CDR3 comprises 16 residues. The CDR3 region is CASSPGGRDSNQPQHF. CDR3 bases: TGTGCCAGCAGCCCGGGGGGTAGAGACAGCAATCAGCCCCAGCATTTT.

This chain joins TRBV28 and TRBJ2-7, with 10 bases fitting TRBD1. There are 19 residues in the CDR3. Losses at the gene ends were 6 bases for V and 3 bases for J; bases not matched to a gene: 20. Germline V CDR1 and CDR2: MDHEN, SYDVKM. CDR3 coding DNA: TGTGCCAGCAGCGGTAACTATTTAACCGGGACAGGGGAATTCTACGAGCAGTACTTC. Its translation: CASSGNYLTGTGEFYEQYF.

The chain couples TRBV2 to TRBJ2-3; D unclear. Germline V gene data show CDR1 as SNHLY and CDR2 as FYNNEI. The germline V and J ends were trimmed by 3 bases and 4 bases, with 8 bases remaining between them. The CDR3 runs to 13 residues. The CDR3 here is CASSERGPDTQYF. DNA for the CDR3: TGTGCCAGCAGTGAGAGAGGTCCAGATACGCAGTATTTT.

The V call is TRBV9, the J call TRBJ2-1; perhaps TRBD2 as D (6 bases). CDR1 is SGDLS, CDR2 YYNGEE, per germline. Trimming stripped 0 bases from V and 4 bases from J, with 11 bases between. The CDR3 length is 15 residues. CDR3 loop: CASSVAGDQYNEQFF. The CDR3 DNA sequence: TGTGCCAGCAGCGTAGCGGGAGATCAGTACAATGAGCAGTTCTTC. The entire variable domain, with the rest obtained from reference TRBV9 and TRBJ2-1, is as follows: DSGVTQTPKHLITATGQRVTLRCSPRSGDLSVYWYQQSLDQGLQFLIQYYNGEERAKGNILERFSAQQFPDLHSELNLSSLELGDSALYFCASSVAGDQYNEQFFGPGTRLTVL.

The chain combines TRBV6-1 with TRBJ1-1, with D possibly being TRBD1 (5 bases). This CDR3 has 14 residues. V lost 2 bases and J lost 3, with 10 bases in between. CDR1 and CDR2 (germline): MNHNS, SASEGT. The CDR3, as DNA: TGTGCCAGCAGTGAATTCGCAGGGTACACTGAAGCTTTCTTT. Amino acids: CASSEFAGYTEAFF.

This sequence joins TRBV5-5 and TRBJ2-1; D is unclear. The CDR3 totals 17 residues. Trimming left V 0 bases short and J 0 bases short, with 13 bases between. Germline CDR1 reads SGHKS; CDR2 reads YYEKEE (reference sequence). The DNA of the CDR3 is TGTGCCAGCAGCTTGGGTCGACTCCCGAGCTCCTACAATGAGCAGTTCTTC. Encoded protein: CASSLGRLPSSYNEQFF. Full variable domain (outside the CDR3, taken from reference TRBV5-5 and TRBJ2-1): DAGVTQSPTHLIKTRGQQVTLRCSPISGHKSVSWYQQVLGQGPQFIFQYYEKEERGRGNFPDRFSARQFPNYSSELNVNALLLGDSALYLCASSLGRLPSSYNEQFFGPGTRLTVL.

The chain recombines TRBV11-3 with TRBJ2-4; 7 positions agree with TRBD2. Germline V gene data show CDR1 as SGHNT and CDR2 as YENEEA. CDR3 length: 13 residues. V was clipped by 5 bases and J by 8 bases; unmatched bases: 6. DNA for the CDR3: TGTGCCAGCAGCCTCGGCGGGAGAGACATTCAGTACTTC. It encodes CASSLGGRDIQYF. The full variable domain, in which reference TRBV11-3 and TRBJ2-4 provide the parts outside the CDR3, is EAGVVQSPRYKIIEKKQPVAFWCNPISGHNTLYWYLQNLGQGPELLIRYENEEAVDDSQLPKDRFSAERLKGVDSTLKIQPAELGDSAVYLCASSLGGRDIQYFGAGTRLSVL.

The chain recombines TRBV5-1 with TRBJ1-4; 10 nucleotides align to TRBD1. This CDR3 spans 18 amino acids. The trim removed 2 bases at V and 2 bases at J, leaving 9 bases unmatched. Germline lookup yields CDR1 SGHRS and CDR2 YFSETQ. The CDR3 region is CASSLGTGVRATNEKLFF. The CDR3 region has the DNA TGCGCCAGCAGCTTAGGGACAGGGGTTCGGGCGACTAATGAAAAACTGTTTTTT.

The rearrangement uses TRBV5-4 and TRBJ2-7, with a tentative D call TRBD2 (5 bases). CDR3 length: 15 residues. Germline assignment: CDR1 SGHNT and CDR2 YYREEE (reference sequence). Trimming took 4 bases from V and 0 from J, leaving 14 bases between them. The CDR3 region is CASSPLVGSSYEQYF. CDR3 nucleotide sequence: TGTGCCAGCAGCCCTCTCGTGGGGAGCTCCTACGAGCAGTACTTC. Complete variable domain (other parts from reference TRBV5-4 and TRBJ2-7): ETGVTQSPTHLIKTRGQQVTLRCSSQSGHNTVSWYQQALGQGPQFIFQYYREEENGRGNFPPRFSGLQFPNYSSELNVNALELDDSALYLCASSPLVGSSYEQYFGPGTRLTVT.